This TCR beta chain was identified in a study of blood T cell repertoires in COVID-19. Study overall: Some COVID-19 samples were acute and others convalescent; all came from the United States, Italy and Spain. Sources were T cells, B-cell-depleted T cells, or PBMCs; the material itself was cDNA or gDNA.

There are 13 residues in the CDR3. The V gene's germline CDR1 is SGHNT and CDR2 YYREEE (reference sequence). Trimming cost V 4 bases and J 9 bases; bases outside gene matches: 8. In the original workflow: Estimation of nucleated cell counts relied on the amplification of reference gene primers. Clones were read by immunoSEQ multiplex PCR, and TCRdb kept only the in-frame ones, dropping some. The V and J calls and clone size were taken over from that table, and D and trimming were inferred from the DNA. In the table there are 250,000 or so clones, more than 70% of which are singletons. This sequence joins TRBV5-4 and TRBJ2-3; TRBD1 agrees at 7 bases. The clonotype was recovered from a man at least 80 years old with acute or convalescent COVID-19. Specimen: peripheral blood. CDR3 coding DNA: TGTGCCAGCAGCCAAACAGGGGATAAGACGCAGTATTTT. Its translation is CASSQTGDKTQYF.